This T cell receptor (beta chain) is from a study of control samples from healthy donors and cancer patients. After removal of 1 base from V and 3 bases from J, the junction contained 6 bases not matched to a gene. CDR1 is SEHNR, CDR2 FQNEAQ, per germline (reference sequence). The CDR3 sequence is 15 residues long. Here immunoSEQ multiplex PCR was the method, and the copy in TCRdb shows in-frame clones only, minus some. The data show about 110,000 clones, just under 85% seen once. The clonotype was recovered from a man aged 18-30 years in good health. The specimen sequenced was blood. V gene TRBV7-9 combines with J gene TRBJ2-7; 7 bases fit TRBD1. CDR3 region: CASSLGGTANYEQYF. CDR3 DNA: TGTGCCAGCAGCTTAGGTGGGACAGCCAACTACGAGCAGTACTTC.